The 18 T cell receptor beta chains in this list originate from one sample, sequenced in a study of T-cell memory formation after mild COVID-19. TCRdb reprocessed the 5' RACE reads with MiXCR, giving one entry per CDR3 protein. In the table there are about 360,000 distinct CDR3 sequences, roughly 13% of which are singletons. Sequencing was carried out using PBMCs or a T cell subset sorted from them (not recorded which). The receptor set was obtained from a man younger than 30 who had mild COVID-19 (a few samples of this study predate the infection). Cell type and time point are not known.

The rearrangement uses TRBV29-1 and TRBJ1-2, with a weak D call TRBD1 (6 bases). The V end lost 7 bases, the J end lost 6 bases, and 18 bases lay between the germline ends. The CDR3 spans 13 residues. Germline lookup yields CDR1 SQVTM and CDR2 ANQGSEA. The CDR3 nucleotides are TGCAGCGCCTCCCCGGGGGGCCTCCATGGCTACACCTTC. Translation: CSASPGGLHGYTF. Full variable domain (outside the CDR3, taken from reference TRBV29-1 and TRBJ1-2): SAVISQKPSRDICQRGTSLTIQCQVDSQVTMMFWYRQQPGQSLTLIATANQGSEATYESGFVIDKFPISRPNLTFSTLTVSNMSPEDSSIYLCSASPGGLHGYTFGSGTRLTVV.

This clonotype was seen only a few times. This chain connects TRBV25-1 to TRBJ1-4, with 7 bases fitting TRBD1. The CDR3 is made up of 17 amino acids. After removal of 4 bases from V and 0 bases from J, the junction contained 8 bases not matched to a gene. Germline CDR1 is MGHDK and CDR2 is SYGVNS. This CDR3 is CASSGARGAATNEKLFF. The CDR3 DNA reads TGTGCCAGCAGTGGTGCCAGGGGGGCAGCAACTAATGAAAAACTGTTTTTT.

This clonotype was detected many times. This chain's CDR3 is CASSPWASRTDTQYF. CDR3 DNA sequence: TGTGCCAGCAGCCCCTGGGCTAGCAGAACAGATACGCAGTATTTT. This chain connects TRBV7-2 to TRBJ2-3; the D gene is possibly TRBD2 (5 bases). V lost 5 bases, J lost 3 bases, and 15 bases lay in between. This CDR3 is built from 15 residues. In germline, CDR1 is SGHTA, CDR2 FQGNSA.

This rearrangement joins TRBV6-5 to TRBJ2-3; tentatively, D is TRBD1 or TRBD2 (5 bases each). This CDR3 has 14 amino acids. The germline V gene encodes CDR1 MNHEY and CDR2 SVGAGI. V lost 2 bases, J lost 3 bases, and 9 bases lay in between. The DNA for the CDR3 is TGTGCCAGCAGTTACGTTTGGGGGACAGATACGCAGTATTTT. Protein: CASSYVWGTDTQYF.

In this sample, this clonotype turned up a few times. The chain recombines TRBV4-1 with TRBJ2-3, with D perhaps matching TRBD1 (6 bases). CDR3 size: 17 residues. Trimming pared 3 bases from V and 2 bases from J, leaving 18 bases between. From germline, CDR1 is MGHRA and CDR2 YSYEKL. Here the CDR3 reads CASSHQGGPGTTDTQYF. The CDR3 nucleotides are TGCGCCAGCAGCCACCAAGGGGGACCGGGGACCACAGATACGCAGTATTTT.

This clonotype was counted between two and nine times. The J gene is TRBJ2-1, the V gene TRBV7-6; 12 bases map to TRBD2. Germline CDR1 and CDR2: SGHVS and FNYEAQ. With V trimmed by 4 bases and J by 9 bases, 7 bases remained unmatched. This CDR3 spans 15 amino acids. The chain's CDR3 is CASSSLAGGPVEQFF. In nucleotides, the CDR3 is TGTGCCAGCAGCTCCCTAGCGGGGGGGCCTGTTGAGCAGTTCTTC.

The CDR3 spells CSATDRSYGYTF. CDR3 nucleotide sequence: TGCAGTGCAACCGACAGGAGTTATGGCTACACCTTC. V is TRBV20-1 and J is TRBJ1-2, with D possibly TRBD1 on 6 matching bases. This CDR3 comprises 12 residues. V lost 6 bases and J 5 bases, leaving 13 bases between the germline ends. Germline V CDR1 and CDR2: DFQATT, SNEGSKA (reference sequence).

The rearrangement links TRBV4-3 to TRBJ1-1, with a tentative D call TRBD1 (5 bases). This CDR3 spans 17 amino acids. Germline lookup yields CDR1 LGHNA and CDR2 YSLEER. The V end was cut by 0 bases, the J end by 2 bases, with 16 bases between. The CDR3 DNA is TGCGCCAGCAGCCAAGAAGGCTTTGGAGGGGATAACACTGAAGCTTTCTTT. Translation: CASSQEGFGGDNTEAFF.

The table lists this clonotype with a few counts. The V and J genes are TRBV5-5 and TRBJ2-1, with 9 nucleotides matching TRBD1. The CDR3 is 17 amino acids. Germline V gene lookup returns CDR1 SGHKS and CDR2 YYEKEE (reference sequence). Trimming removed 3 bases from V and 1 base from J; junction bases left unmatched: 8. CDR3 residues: CASSSRAGTGSYNEQFF. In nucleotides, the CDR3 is TGTGCCAGCAGCTCCAGAGCCGGGACAGGGTCCTACAATGAGCAGTTCTTC.

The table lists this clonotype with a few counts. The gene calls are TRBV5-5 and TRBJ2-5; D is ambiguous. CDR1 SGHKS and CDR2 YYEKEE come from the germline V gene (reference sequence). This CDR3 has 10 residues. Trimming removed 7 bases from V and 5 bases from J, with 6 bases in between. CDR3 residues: CASLGETQYF. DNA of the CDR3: TGTGCCAGCCTCGGGGAGACCCAGTACTTC. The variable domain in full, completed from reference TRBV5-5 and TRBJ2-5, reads DAGVTQSPTHLIKTRGQQVTLRCSPISGHKSVSWYQQVLGQGPQFIFQYYEKEERGRGNFPDRFSARQFPNYSSELNVNALLLGDSALYLCASLGETQYFGPGTRLLVL.

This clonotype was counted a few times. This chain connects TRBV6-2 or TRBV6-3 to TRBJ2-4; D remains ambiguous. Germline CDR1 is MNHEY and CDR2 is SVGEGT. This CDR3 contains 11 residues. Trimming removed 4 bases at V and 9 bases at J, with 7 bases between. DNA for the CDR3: TGTGCCAGCAGTTCCTCGGCCATTCAGTACTTC. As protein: CASSSSAIQYF.

The CDR3 DNA is TGTGCCAGCAGCCCACAGATGGGAGATACGCAGTATTTT. Protein sequence: CASSPQMGDTQYF. This chain uses TRBV7-6 with TRBJ2-3; D not certain. CDR1 is SGHVS, CDR2 FNYEAQ, per germline. V lost 5 bases and J lost 5, with 11 bases in between. The CDR3 consists of 13 residues.

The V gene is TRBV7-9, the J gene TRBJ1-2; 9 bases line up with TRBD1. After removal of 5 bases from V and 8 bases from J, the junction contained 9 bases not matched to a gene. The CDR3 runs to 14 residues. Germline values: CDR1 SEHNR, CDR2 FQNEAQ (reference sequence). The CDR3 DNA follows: TGTGCCAGCAGCCTCAGGGACAGGGAGCGCGGCTACACCTTC. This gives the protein CASSLRDRERGYTF.

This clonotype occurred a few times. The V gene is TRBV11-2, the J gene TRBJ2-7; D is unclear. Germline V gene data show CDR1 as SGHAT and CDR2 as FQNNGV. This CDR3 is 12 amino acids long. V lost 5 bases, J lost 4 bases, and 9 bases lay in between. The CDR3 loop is CASSPIGYEQYF. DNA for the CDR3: TGTGCCAGCAGCCCAATTGGTTACGAGCAGTACTTC.

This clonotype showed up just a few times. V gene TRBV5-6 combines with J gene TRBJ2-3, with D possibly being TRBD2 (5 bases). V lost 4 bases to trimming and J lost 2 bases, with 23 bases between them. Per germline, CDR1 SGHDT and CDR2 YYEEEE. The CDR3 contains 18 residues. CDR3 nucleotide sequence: TGTGCCAGCAGCGAAACAACGGGGAGCCCCAAATCCACAGATACGCAGTATTTT. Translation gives CASSETTGSPKSTDTQYF.

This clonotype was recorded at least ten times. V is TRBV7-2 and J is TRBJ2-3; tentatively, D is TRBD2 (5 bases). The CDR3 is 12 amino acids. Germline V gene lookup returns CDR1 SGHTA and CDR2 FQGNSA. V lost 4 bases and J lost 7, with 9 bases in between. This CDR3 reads CASSSTGNTQYF. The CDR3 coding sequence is TGTGCCAGCAGCTCAACGGGAAATACGCAGTATTTT.

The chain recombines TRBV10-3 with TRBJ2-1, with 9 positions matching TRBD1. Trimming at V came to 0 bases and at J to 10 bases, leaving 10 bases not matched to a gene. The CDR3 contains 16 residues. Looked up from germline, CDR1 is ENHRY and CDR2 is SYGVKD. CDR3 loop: CAISESMGQGYREQFF. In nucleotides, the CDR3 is TGTGCCATCAGTGAGTCGATGGGACAGGGCTACAGGGAGCAGTTCTTC.

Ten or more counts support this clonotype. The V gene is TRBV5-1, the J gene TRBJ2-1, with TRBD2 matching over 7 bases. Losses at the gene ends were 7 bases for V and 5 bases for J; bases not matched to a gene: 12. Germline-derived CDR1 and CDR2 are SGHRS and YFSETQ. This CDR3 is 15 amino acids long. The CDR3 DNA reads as TGCGCCAGCGTGGTGGTTCCGGGGGGTAACAATGAGCAGTTCTTC. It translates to CASVVVPGGNNEQFF.